Presented here are 14 T cell receptor beta chains from one specimen sequenced in a study of PD-L1 blockade in urothelial cancer (dated by TCRdb to the late 2010s). The library relied on the immunoSEQ multiplex PCR assay. TCRdb carries this immuneACCESS record with in-frame sequences only. Its versions omit some clonotypes, under half of them owing to an unresolved V gene in the studies checked, with the rest unexplained. The sample data list 65,000 to 80,000 clones, and around 84% of these were observed just once. About 5.1% of the sample is held by the ten biggest clonotypes. Here the sequenced sample was PBMCs, taken around atezolizumab (anti-PD-L1) treatment. Every receptor here comes from an older man with urothelial cancer.

The chain employs TRBV29-1 and TRBJ2-5, with unresolved D. Germline V gene lookup returns CDR1 SQVTM and CDR2 ANQGSEA. V was shortened by 3 bases and J by 5 bases, with 13 bases between the two germline ends. This CDR3 comprises 13 residues. CDR3 in amino acids: CSVDSPSTETQYF. The DNA of the CDR3 is TGCAGCGTTGATAGCCCTAGTACGGAGACCCAGTACTTC.

The J gene is TRBJ2-3, the V gene TRBV5-1; D gene uncertain. The CDR3 sequence is 17 residues long. Trimming pared 0 bases from V and 3 bases from J, leaving 17 bases between. From germline, CDR1 is SGHRS and CDR2 YFSETQ. CDR3 residues: CASSLVEKFLGTDTQYF. The CDR3 nucleotides read TGCGCCAGCAGCTTGGTGGAGAAATTTCTTGGGACAGATACGCAGTATTTT.

This chain links TRBV28 with TRBJ2-2; TRBD1 might be the D (5 bases). Germline loops: CDR1 MDHEN, CDR2 SYDVKM. The CDR3 covers 16 residues. V lost 2 bases and J lost 1, with 11 bases in between. CDR3 sequence reads: CASSLSGQGNTGELFF. In DNA form, the CDR3 reads TGTGCCAGCAGTTTAAGTGGGCAGGGGAACACCGGGGAGCTGTTTTTT.

V gene TRBV7-6 combines with J gene TRBJ2-7; D may be TRBD2 (7 bases). The CDR3 loop spans 17 amino acids. V dropped 0 bases and J dropped 1 base, with 16 bases sitting between them. Germline values: CDR1 SGHVS, CDR2 FNYEAQ. The CDR3: CASSLAGDRGGSYEQYF. The DNA for the CDR3 is TGTGCCAGCAGCTTAGCCGGTGATAGGGGGGGGTCCTACGAGCAGTACTTC.

This clone was detected only once. This chain joins TRBV10-2 and TRBJ2-5, with D tentatively TRBD2 (6 bases). With 2 bases removed from V and 5 bases from J, the gap between germline ends came to 6 bases. CDR3 length equals 12 residues. The germline V gene encodes CDR1 WSHSY and CDR2 SAAADI. CDR3 in DNA: TGCGCCAGCAGTGAGGGGGGGGAGACCCAGTACTTC. Translation gives CASSEGGETQYF.

This clone was counted between two and nine times. The rearrangement links TRBV7-3 to TRBJ1-5; D ambiguous. Per germline, CDR1 SGHTA and CDR2 FQGTGA. Trimming pared 5 bases from V and 2 bases from J, leaving 7 bases between. The CDR3 is 13 amino acids. CDR3 protein: CASSLRGNQPQHF. In DNA form, the CDR3 reads TGTGCCAGCAGCCTTCGAGGCAATCAGCCCCAGCATTTT. The variable domain in full, completed from reference TRBV7-3 and TRBJ1-5, reads GAGVSQTPSNKVTEKGKYVELRCDPISGHTALYWYRQSLGQGPEFLIYFQGTGAADDSGLPNDRFFAVRPEGSVSTLKIQRTERGDSAVYLCASSLRGNQPQHFGDGTRLSIL.

The gene calls are TRBV5-1 and TRBJ2-3; unclear D gene. CDR3 length: 13 residues. Germline CDR1 is SGHRS and CDR2 is YFSETQ. The V end lost 1 base, the J end lost 3 bases, and 6 bases lay between the germline ends. The chain's CDR3 is CASSLLATDTQYF. CDR3 coding DNA: TGCGCCAGCAGCTTGTTAGCAACAGATACGCAGTATTTT.

The genes are TRBV18 and TRBJ2-6; 8 positions match TRBD1. CDR1 is KGHSH, CDR2 LQKENI, per germline. This CDR3 is built from 16 residues. V lost 1 base, J lost 2 bases, and 1 base stayed unmatched. In DNA form, the CDR3 reads TGTGCCAGCTCACCACGACAGGGGACTGGGGCCAACGTCCTGACTTTC. This translates into CASSPRQGTGANVLTF.

This rearrangement joins TRBV5-1 to TRBJ2-2, with TRBD2 identical over 8 bases. Germline CDR1 SGHRS, CDR2 YFSETQ. The ends lost 2 bases at V and 8 bases at J; junction bases unmatched: 8. The CDR3 consists of 15 residues. CDR3 coding DNA: TGCGCCAGCAGCTTATCCGGGAGGGAGGAAGGGGAGCTGTTTTTT. Its protein product is CASSLSGREEGELFF.

V usage is TRBV9 and J usage is TRBJ2-7; D perhaps matches TRBD2 (6 bases). The V and J ends lost 3 bases and 0 bases respectively, with 13 bases between them. CDR1 and CDR2 from the germline V gene are SGDLS and YYNGEE. The CDR3 is 15 amino acids. CDR3 sequence: CASSGPPGSSYEQYF. In DNA, the CDR3 is TGTGCCAGCAGCGGACCCCCCGGGAGCTCCTACGAGCAGTACTTC. Together with reference TRBV9 and TRBJ2-7, the CDR3 gives the full variable domain: DSGVTQTPKHLITATGQRVTLRCSPRSGDLSVYWYQQSLDQGLQFLIQYYNGEERAKGNILERFSAQQFPDLHSELNLSSLELGDSALYFCASSGPPGSSYEQYFGPGTRLTVT.

V gene TRBV11-2 combines with J gene TRBJ2-1; 7 positions agree with TRBD2. This CDR3 has 15 amino acids. Trimming removed 3 bases from V and 0 bases from J; junction bases left unmatched: 2. The germline CDR1 and CDR2 sequences are SGHAT and FQNNGV. The DNA for the CDR3 is TGTGCCAGCAGCTTTCAGCGGGGCTCCTACAATGAGCAGTTCTTC. Amino acids: CASSFQRGSYNEQFF.

The V call is TRBV30, the J call TRBJ1-2; TRBD1 is a possible D gene (6 bases). The CDR3 length is 15 residues. Germline loops: CDR1 GTSNPN, CDR2 SVGIG (reference sequence). V shed 0 bases and J shed 4 bases, with 15 bases lying between them. CDR3 coding DNA: TGTGCCTGGAGTGTACTAGTGGGGGCTGGCTATGGCTACACCTTC. This codes for CAWSVLVGAGYGYTF. Full variable domain (outside the CDR3, taken from reference TRBV30 and TRBJ1-2): SQTIHQWPATLVQPVGSPLSLECTVEGTSNPNLYWYRQAAGRGLQLLFYSVGIGQISSEVPQNLSASRPQDRQFILSSKKLLLSDSGFYLCAWSVLVGAGYGYTFGSGTRLTVV.

The chain has TRBV15 and TRBJ2-3, with 10 positions matching TRBD1. J lost 4 bases, V lost 3 bases, and 4 bases had no gene match. Germline V gene lookup returns CDR1 LNHNV and CDR2 YYDKDF (reference sequence). CDR3 size: 15 residues. CDR3 region: CATSSRQGAPDTQYF. In DNA, the CDR3 is TGTGCCACCAGCAGCCGACAGGGGGCCCCAGATACGCAGTATTTT.

The chain carries TRBV18 and TRBJ2-4; the match to TRBD2 covers 9 bases. The CDR3 is 17 residues long. Germline assignment: CDR1 KGHSH and CDR2 LQKENI. V dropped 0 bases and J dropped 2; count of bases not matched to a gene: 5. In nucleotides, the CDR3 is TGTGCCAGCTCACCACCTCAAGCGGGAGGAACCAAAAACATTCAGTACTTC. As protein: CASSPPQAGGTKNIQYF. Drawing the rest from reference TRBV18 and TRBJ2-4, the complete variable domain is NAGVMQNPRHLVRRRGQEARLRCSPMKGHSHVYWYRQLPEEGLKFMVYLQKENIIDESGMPKERFSAEFPKEGPSILRIQQVVRGDSAAYFCASSPPQAGGTKNIQYFGAGTRLSVL.